What follows are 5 T cell receptor beta chains derived from one specimen sequenced in a study of a mutant IDH1 vaccine in newly diagnosed glioma. The time point was: baseline, week 1 (first vaccination visit). Regarding treatment: pre-vaccination baseline after standard-of-care therapy. Produced via immunoSEQ multiplex PCR; TCRdb's table is partial and in-frame only. In the table there are about 92,000 clones, approximately 83% of which are singletons. The sample was PBMCs, taken from a glioma patient treated with radiotherapy, temozolomide or both. These receptors came from a woman aged 45-60 years with glioma.

This clone was counted a few times. This chain links TRBV5-1 with TRBJ1-6; D gene uncertain. The germline gives CDR1 SGHRS, CDR2 YFSETQ. The CDR3 covers 15 residues. Trimming took 4 bases from V and 0 from J, leaving 8 bases between them. CDR3 residues: CASSPTSSYNSPLHF. CDR3 nucleotides: TGCGCCAGCAGCCCTACGAGCTCCTATAATTCACCCCTCCACTTT.

The chain combines TRBV9 with TRBJ1-6; D is perhaps TRBD1 (6 bases). The germline V gene encodes CDR1 SGDLS and CDR2 YYNGEE. The CDR3 has 17 residues. Deletions cut 4 bases from V and 8 bases from J, with 22 bases between. CDR3 sequence: CASSRGGALLKDSPLHF. The CDR3, as DNA: TGTGCCAGCAGCAGAGGGGGGGCGCTTCTTAAGGATTCACCCCTCCACTTT.

This chain connects TRBV7-2 to TRBJ2-5, with 11 bases that match TRBD2. The germline V gene encodes CDR1 SGHTA and CDR2 FQGNSA. V was clipped by 6 bases and J by 5 bases; unmatched bases: 14. The CDR3 contains 17 residues. The CDR3 loop is CASRPYSLAGGRETQYF. CDR3 in DNA: TGTGCCAGCAGACCTTACTCGCTAGCGGGGGGCCGGGAGACCCAGTACTTC.

This sequence joins TRBV30 and TRBJ1-2; D uncertain. The CDR3 consists of 13 residues. The germline V gene has CDR1 GTSNPN and CDR2 SVGIG (reference sequence). Trimming left V 0 bases short and J 7 bases short, with 12 bases between. CDR3 DNA: TGTGCCTGGAGTGTACAACAGCTGGGTGGCTACACCTTC. Translating gives CAWSVQQLGGYTF. The full variable domain, completed using reference TRBV30 and TRBJ1-2, is SQTIHQWPATLVQPVGSPLSLECTVEGTSNPNLYWYRQAAGRGLQLLFYSVGIGQISSEVPQNLSASRPQDRQFILSSKKLLLSDSGFYLCAWSVQQLGGYTFGSGTRLTVV.

DNA of the CDR3: TGCGCCAGCAGCCAACTGGGGGAGTCCGAGCAGTACTTC. It translates to CASSQLGESEQYF. The rearrangement joins TRBV4-1 to TRBJ2-7; TRBD1 or TRBD2 may be the D gene (5 bases each). The CDR3 spans 13 residues. Trimming took 2 bases from V and 6 from J, leaving 11 bases between them. CDR1 is MGHRA, CDR2 YSYEKL, per germline.